Listed here are 8 T cell receptor beta chains from one sample, sequenced in a study of tumor-infiltrating lymphocytes in primary liver carcinoma. From approximately 0.5 ug of total RNA, TCR beta-specific cDNA was reverse-transcribed using a constant-region primer. Each TCR beta library was derived from three nested multiplex PCR rounds that employed slightly modified ARM-PCR. The study ran its first two PCR rounds for around 10 cycles each, using TRBV1-TRBV30 forward primers and a C-beta reverse primer. TCRdb re-derived calls from the multiplex PCR reads in MiXCR, one entry per CDR3 protein. Among about 350,000 distinct CDR3 sequences listed, 65% were seen once. Researchers drew blood RNA from unsorted whole blood and extracted germline DNA as well. Sequencing used peripheral blood. Receptors originate from a man aged 35 to 55 with primary liver carcinoma and hepatitis B virus infection.

As concerns this clonotype: It is likely a read error, because the conserved phenylalanine at the end of the CDR3 is missing. This chain connects TRBV6-1 to TRBJ2-3; no definite D call. V lost 3 bases and J lost 5, with 6 bases in between. Germline CDR1 is MNHNS and CDR2 is SASEGT. The CDR3 loop spans 12 amino acids. The CDR3 is CASSEMGDTQYS. The DNA of the CDR3 is TGTGCCAGCAGTGAGATGGGAGATACGCAGTATTCT.

Only one count was recorded for this clonotype. This sequence may be a read error, since a much larger clone differs from it by one base. V and J are TRBV5-5 and TRBJ2-1; 8 nucleotides match TRBD1. Germline V CDR1 and CDR2: SGHKS, YYEKEE (reference sequence). There are 15 residues in the CDR3. The CDR3 is CASGLAGGIYNEQFF. The DNA of the CDR3 is TGTGCCAGCGGCTTGGCAGGGGGCATCTACAATGAGCAGTTCTTC.

A word on this clonotype: Given a much more abundant clone one base away, this may be a read error. The chain employs TRBV10-3 and TRBJ2-1; possible D gene TRBD1, 5 bases. Germline lookup yields CDR1 ENHRY and CDR2 SYGVKD. The CDR3 has 13 amino acids. V was clipped by 6 bases and J by 7 bases, with 13 bases between them. The DNA of the CDR3 is TGTGCCATCAGGGGAATAGGGGCGAATGAGCAGTTCTTC. This encodes CAIRGIGANEQFF.

This clonotype has only one observation. A junction boundary mismatches the germline segment, possibly from a read error. The chain links TRBV6-6 to TRBJ2-7, with D unresolved. In germline, CDR1 is MNHNY, CDR2 SVGAGI (reference sequence). The CDR3 loop spans 12 amino acids. The CDR3 loop reads CASNYSTSEQYF. The CDR3 DNA is TGTGCCAGCAATTACTCGACCAGTGAGCAGTACTTC.

This clonotype showed up just once. One base away lies a much larger clone, so this may be a sequencing read error. No conserved phenylalanine or tryptophan is present at the end of the CDR3, so a read error is the likely explanation. J is TRBJ2-3 and V is TRBV4-2, with TRBD2 matching 10 bases. Germline CDR1 reads LGHNA; CDR2 reads YNFKEQ. The ends lost 4 bases at V and 4 bases at J; junction bases unmatched: 5. CDR3 length: 15 amino acids. CDR3 sequence (DNA): TGTGCCAGCAGCCCCCTCGGACTAGCGGCAGATACGCAGTATCTT. Residues: CASSPLGLAADTQYL.

A remark on this clonotype: A read error may account for a junction end that differs from germline. V usage is TRBV11-2 and J usage is TRBJ2-3; D ambiguous. This CDR3 region has 17 residues. The germline CDR1 and CDR2 sequences are SGHAT and FQNNGV. As DNA, the CDR3 is TGTGCCAGCCGCCCCGCTAGAAATCCCCGAGGCTCAGATACGCAGTACTTT. Translating it yields CASRPARNPRGSDTQYF.

This clonotype was seen only once. Its ends do not fully match the called genes, so a read error is possible. This sequence joins TRBV10-3 and TRBJ2-2; 7 bases are a match to TRBD2. The CDR3 is 17 amino acids. Germline loops: CDR1 ENHRY, CDR2 SYGVKD. CDR3 sequence: CAISESEVRESAGELFF. The CDR3, as DNA: TGTGCCATCAGTGAGTCGGAAGTGCGGGAGAGCGCCGGGGAGTTGTTTTTT.

Concerning this clonotype: One base away lies a much larger clone, so this may be a sequencing read error. The rearrangement links TRBV12-5 to TRBJ1-2, with D uncertain. The CDR3 runs 20 residues. CDR1 and CDR2 from the germline V gene are LGHNT and FRNRAP. With 3 bases removed from V and 0 bases from J, the gap between germline ends came to 26 bases. The CDR3 region has the DNA TGTGCTAGTGGTTTCGCTACCATCCCTCCGAGGGAAGGAGCTAACTATGGCTACACCTTC. Its protein product is CASGFATIPPREGANYGYTF.